Only one count was recorded for the clone carrying this T cell receptor beta chain. Its antigen is undetermined. These data originate in a study of cytomegalovirus exposure and HLA in healthy donors. Study-wide context: Within the Caucasian-associated ancestry cluster were 65% to 85% of the approximately 400 genotyped donors. General study points: Per a prior analysis, the majority of TCR beta V segments were productive roughly 87% or roughly 30% of the time. TCR beta chains numbering about 160 were designated cytomegalovirus-associated. Later on, an analysis showed TCR association rates differing by HLA locus, with DRB1 the most and HLA-C the fewest.

PCR involved 60 Vbeta and 13 Jbeta primers. Clones were sequenced by immunoSEQ multiplex PCR, and TCRdb holds only the in-frame ones, with some missing. The sample lists about 200,000 clones; around 77% were seen once. The CDR3 runs to 14 residues. From germline, CDR1 is SGHVS and CDR2 FQNEAQ. Trimming removed 11 bases from V and 7 bases from J; junction bases left unmatched: 14. The chain combines TRBV7-8 with TRBJ2-1, with 7 bases that match TRBD2. The source material was PBMCs. The TCR originated in a woman under 40 in good health and CMV-seronegative. The CDR3, as DNA: TGTGCCGGGGGGGGAGGGTTTCGGGGGAATGAGCAGTTCTTC. Its protein is CAGGGGFRGNEQFF. Full variable domain (rest looked up from reference TRBV7-8 and TRBJ2-1): GAGVSQSPRYKVAKRGQDVALRCDPISGHVSLFWYQQALGQGPEFLTYFQNEAQLDKSGLPSDRFFAERPEGSVSTLKIQRTQQEDSAVYLCAGGGGFRGNEQFFGPGTRLTVL.